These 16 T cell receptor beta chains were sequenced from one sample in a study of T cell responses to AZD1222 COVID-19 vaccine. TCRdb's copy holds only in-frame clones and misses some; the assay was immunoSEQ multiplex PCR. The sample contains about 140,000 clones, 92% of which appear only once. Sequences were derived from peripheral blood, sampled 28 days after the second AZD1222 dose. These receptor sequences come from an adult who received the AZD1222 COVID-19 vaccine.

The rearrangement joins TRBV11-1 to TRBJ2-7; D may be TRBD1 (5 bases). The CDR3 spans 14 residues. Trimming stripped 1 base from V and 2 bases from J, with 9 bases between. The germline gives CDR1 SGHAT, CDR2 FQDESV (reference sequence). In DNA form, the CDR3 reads TGTGCCAGCAGCTTAGACAGGCGCGCCTACGAGCAGTACTTC. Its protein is CASSLDRRAYEQYF.

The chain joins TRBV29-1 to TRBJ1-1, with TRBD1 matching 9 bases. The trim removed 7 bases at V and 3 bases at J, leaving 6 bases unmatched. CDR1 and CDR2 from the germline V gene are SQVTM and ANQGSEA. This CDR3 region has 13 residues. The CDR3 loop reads CSARTGGYTEAFF. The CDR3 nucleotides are TGCAGCGCCCGTACAGGGGGCTACACTGAAGCTTTCTTT. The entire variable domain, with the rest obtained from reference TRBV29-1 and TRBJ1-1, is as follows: SAVISQKPSRDICQRGTSLTIQCQVDSQVTMMFWYRQQPGQSLTLIATANQGSEATYESGFVIDKFPISRPNLTFSTLTVSNMSPEDSSIYLCSARTGGYTEAFFGQGTRLTVV.

The CDR3 DNA is TGTGCCAGCAGGAGGGCGAGTGTAGCTTTCTTT. It yields the protein CASRRASVAFF. The chain carries TRBV25-1 and TRBJ1-1; D not resolved. This CDR3 comprises 11 residues. The V gene lost 6 bases and the J gene lost 10 bases, with 12 bases spanning the gap. Germline V gives CDR1 MGHDK, CDR2 SYGVNS.

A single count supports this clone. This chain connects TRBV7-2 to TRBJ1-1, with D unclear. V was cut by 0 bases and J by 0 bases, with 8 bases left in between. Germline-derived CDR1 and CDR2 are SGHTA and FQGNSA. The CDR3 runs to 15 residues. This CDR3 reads CASSLAFTMNTEAFF. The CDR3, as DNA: TGTGCCAGCAGCTTAGCGTTTACGATGAACACTGAAGCTTTCTTT.

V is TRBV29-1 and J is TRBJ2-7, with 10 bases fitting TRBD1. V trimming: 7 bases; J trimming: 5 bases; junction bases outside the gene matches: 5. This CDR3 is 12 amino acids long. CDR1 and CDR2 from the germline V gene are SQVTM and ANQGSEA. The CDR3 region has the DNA TGCAGCGCCTCCGGGACAGGGGACGAGCAGTACTTC. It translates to CSASGTGDEQYF.

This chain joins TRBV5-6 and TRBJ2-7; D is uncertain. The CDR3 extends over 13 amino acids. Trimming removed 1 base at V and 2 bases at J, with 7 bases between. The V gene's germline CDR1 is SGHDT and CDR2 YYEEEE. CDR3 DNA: TGTGCCAGCAGCTTGTGGGCAGCCTACGAGCAGTACTTC. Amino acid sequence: CASSLWAAYEQYF.

The CDR3, as DNA: TGTGCCAGCAGCTTGTTCCAGGGGGCCTACGAGCAGTACTTC. Translated, it gives CASSLFQGAYEQYF. J is TRBJ2-7 and V is TRBV5-5; 7 bases are shared with TRBD1. The V gene end was trimmed by 1 base and the J gene end by 2 bases; junction bases not matched to a gene: 3. The germline V gene has CDR1 SGHKS and CDR2 YYEKEE (reference sequence). The CDR3 spans 14 residues.

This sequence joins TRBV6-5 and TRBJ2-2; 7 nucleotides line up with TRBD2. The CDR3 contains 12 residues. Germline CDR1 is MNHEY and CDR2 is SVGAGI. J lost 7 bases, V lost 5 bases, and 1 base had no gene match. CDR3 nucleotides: TGTGCCAGCAGTCAGCGGGGCGGGGAGCTGTTTTTT. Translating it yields CASSQRGGELFF.

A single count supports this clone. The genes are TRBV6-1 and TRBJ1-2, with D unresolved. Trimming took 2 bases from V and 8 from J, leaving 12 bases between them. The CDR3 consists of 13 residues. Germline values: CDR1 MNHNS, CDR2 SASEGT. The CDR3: CASSELLPGGYTF. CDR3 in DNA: TGTGCCAGCAGTGAACTTTTACCGGGCGGCTACACCTTC.

CDR3 DNA sequence: TGCAGCGTTGGCCACACGAACACTGAAGCTTTCTTT. Its translation: CSVGHTNTEAFF. The chain has TRBV29-1 and TRBJ1-1; D gene ambiguous. The length of the CDR3 is 12 residues. CDR1 SQVTM and CDR2 ANQGSEA come from the germline V gene. Between the trimmed V and J ends, which lost 4 bases and 1 base, there was a span of 7 bases.

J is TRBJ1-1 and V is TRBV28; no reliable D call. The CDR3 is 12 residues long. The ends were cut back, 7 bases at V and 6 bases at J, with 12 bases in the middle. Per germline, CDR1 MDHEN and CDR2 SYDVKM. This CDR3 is CASTSVTPEAFF. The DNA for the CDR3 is TGTGCCAGCACATCCGTTACCCCTGAAGCTTTCTTT.

CDR3 sequence (DNA): TGTGCCAGCAGCCAAAGTGTACCAGGGGCAGGCTACACCTTC. Encoded protein: CASSQSVPGAGYTF. V is TRBV4-2 and J is TRBJ1-2; tentative D call: TRBD1 (6 bases). The V end was cut by 2 bases, the J end by 8 bases, with 15 bases between. The CDR3 is 14 amino acids. CDR1 is LGHNA and CDR2 is YNFKEQ in the germline V gene.

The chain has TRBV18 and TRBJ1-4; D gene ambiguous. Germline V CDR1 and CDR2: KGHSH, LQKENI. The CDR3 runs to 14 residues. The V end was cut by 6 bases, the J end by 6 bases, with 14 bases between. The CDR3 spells CASSPGGVDEKLFF. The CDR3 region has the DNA TGTGCCAGCTCCCCTGGCGGGGTGGATGAAAAACTGTTTTTT.

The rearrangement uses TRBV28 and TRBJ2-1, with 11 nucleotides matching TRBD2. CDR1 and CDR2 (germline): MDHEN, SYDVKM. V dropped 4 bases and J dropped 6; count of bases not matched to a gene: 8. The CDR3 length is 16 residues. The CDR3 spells CASSWPSGRSGNEQFF. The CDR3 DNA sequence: TGTGCCAGCAGTTGGCCTAGCGGGAGGAGTGGCAATGAGCAGTTCTTC.

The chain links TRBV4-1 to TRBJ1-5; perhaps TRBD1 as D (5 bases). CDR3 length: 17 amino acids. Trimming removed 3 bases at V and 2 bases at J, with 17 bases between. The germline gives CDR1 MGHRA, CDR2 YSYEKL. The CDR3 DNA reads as TGCGCCAGCAGCCAGTTGGACATGGGGTTTGGCAATCAGCCCCAGCATTTT. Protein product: CASSQLDMGFGNQPQHF.

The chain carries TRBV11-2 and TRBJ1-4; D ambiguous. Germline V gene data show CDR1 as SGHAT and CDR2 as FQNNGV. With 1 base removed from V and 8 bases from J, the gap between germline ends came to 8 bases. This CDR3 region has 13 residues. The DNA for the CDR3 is TGTGCCAGCAGCTTAGTTGCCGGGGAAAAACTGTTTTTT. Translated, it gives CASSLVAGEKLFF.